This T cell receptor beta chain was captured in a study of technical replicates of blood from a handful of donors. Germline V CDR1 and CDR2: MNHNS, SASEGT. The CDR3 covers 13 residues. The V end was cut by 6 bases, the J end by 4 bases, with 12 bases between. Produced via immunoSEQ multiplex PCR; TCRdb's table is partial and in-frame only. The sample contains several thousand clones, around 90% of which appear only once. The sequencing sample was made of PBMCs. The sequence came from a human donor in good health. The chain links TRBV6-1 to TRBJ1-1, with D possibly TRBD1 on 5 matching bases. CDR3 sequence: CASRAGRGTEAFF. CDR3 bases: TGTGCCAGCAGGGCAGGGCGGGGCACTGAAGCTTTCTTT.